One sample yielded the 3 T cell receptor beta chains listed below, sequenced in a study of T cells and Merkel cell carcinoma outcomes. Measured with immunoSEQ multiplex PCR; TCRdb has only the in-frame clones, and not every one. The data contain about 15,000 clones, roughly 79% of them singletons. The sequencing input was tumor tissue from Merkel cell carcinoma. The receptors were sampled from a human donor with Merkel cell carcinoma.

This chain links TRBV6-5 with TRBJ2-7; D may be TRBD1 or TRBD2 (5 bases each). CDR3 length: 14 amino acids. Trimming took 7 bases from V and 0 from J, leaving 13 bases between them. From germline, CDR1 is MNHEY and CDR2 SVGAGI. CDR3 DNA: TGTGCCAGCAAAACGGGACCCGACTCCTACGAGCAGTACTTC. Residues: CASKTGPDSYEQYF.

The chain carries TRBV30 and TRBJ1-4, with D possibly being TRBD1 (5 bases). The CDR3 loop spans 14 amino acids. Looked up from germline, CDR1 is GTSNPN and CDR2 is SVGIG (reference sequence). Trimming stripped 3 bases from V and 6 bases from J, with 14 bases between. The CDR3 is CAWSATAGDEKLFF. The CDR3 region has the DNA TGTGCCTGGAGCGCGACGGCGGGGGATGAAAAACTGTTTTTT.

J is TRBJ2-6 and V is TRBV5-6; D is unresolved. Trimming pared 0 bases from V and 13 bases from J, leaving 8 bases between. There are 12 residues in the CDR3. Germline CDR1 SGHDT, CDR2 YYEEEE. The DNA of the CDR3 is TGTGCCAGCAGCTTGGAACCCGAGGTCCTGACTTTC. Residues: CASSLEPEVLTF.